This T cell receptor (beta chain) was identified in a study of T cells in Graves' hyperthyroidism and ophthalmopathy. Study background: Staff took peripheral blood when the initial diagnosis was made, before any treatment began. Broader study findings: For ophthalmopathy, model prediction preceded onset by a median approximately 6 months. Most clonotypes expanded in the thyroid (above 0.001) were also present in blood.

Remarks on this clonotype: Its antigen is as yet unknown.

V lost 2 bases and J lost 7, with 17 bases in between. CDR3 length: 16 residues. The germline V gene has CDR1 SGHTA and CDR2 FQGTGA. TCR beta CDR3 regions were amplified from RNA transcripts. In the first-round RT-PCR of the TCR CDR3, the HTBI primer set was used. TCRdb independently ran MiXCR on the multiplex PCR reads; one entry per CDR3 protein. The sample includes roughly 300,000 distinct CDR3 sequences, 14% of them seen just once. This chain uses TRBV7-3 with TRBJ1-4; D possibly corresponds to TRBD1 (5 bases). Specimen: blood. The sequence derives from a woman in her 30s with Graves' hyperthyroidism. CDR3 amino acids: CASSLWDEALPEKLFF. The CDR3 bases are TGTGCCAGCAGCTTATGGGACGAGGCATTGCCTGAAAAACTGTTTTTT.